Listed below are T cell receptor beta chains from one sample, sequenced in a study of CD8+CD57+ T cells in acquired aplastic anemia. TCRdb re-derived calls from the reads in MiXCR, one entry per CDR3 protein. The sample gives 68,000 or so distinct CDR3 sequences, 45% to 60% of which show up once; about 9% is in the top ten. What was sequenced was sorted CD4+, CD8+, or CD8+CD57+ T cells (not recorded which) from PBMCs. The receptors were gathered from a human donor in good health, serving as a control. CDR3s include the opening cysteine and the closing phenylalanine or tryptophan. D genes are given only for firm matches.

.	TRBV28	12	TRBJ1-2	CASSFRDYGYTF
.	TRBV15	13	TRBJ2-7	CATSSGTPYEQYF
.	TRBV19	13	TRBJ1-1	CASRVGLDTEALF
.	TRBV28	16	TRBJ2-3	CASSLSEAGHRLGQYF
TRBD1	TRBV7-2	15	TRBJ2-1	CASSLAGTGVNEQFF
.	TRBV27	13	TRBJ1-1	CASSLGANSEAFF
.	TRBV19	13	TRBJ2-7	CASSIARGYEQYF
TRBD2	TRBV5-4	14	TRBJ2-7	CASSVASGVYEQYF
.	TRBV20-1	14	TRBJ2-3	CSAPARLDTDTQYF
TRBD1	TRBV20-1	14	TRBJ2-5	CSARQGELRETQYF
.	TRBV6-1	14	TRBJ1-1	CASSGRPGNTEAFF
.	TRBV2	13	TRBJ1-1	CASSAPEDTEAFF
.	TRBV9	13	TRBJ2-5	CASSVGDSETRYF
.	TRBV3-1	13	TRBJ1-2	CASSQEHGYGYTF
.	TRBV7-8	17	TRBJ1-5	CASSQVPGPYSDQPQHF
TRBD2	TRBV6-1	16	TRBJ2-1	CASSGWPGLVADEQFF
.	TRBV9	15	TRBJ1-1	CASSSQGGVNTEAFF
TRBD1	TRBV29-1	13	TRBJ1-1	CSVAQTGRTEAFF
TRBD2	TRBV2	17	TRBJ2-7	CASSAEGTSGTPYEQYF
.	TRBV7-8	16	TRBJ2-1	CASSLSLDLPRNEQFF
TRBD1	TRBV7-2	14	TRBJ2-7	CASSSGQDSYEQYF
TRBD1	TRBV29-1	16	TRBJ2-7	CSVEEKGQGPSYEQYF
.	TRBV7-9	13	TRBJ1-2	CASSTPGGGGYTF
.	TRBV7-2	12	TRBJ1-2	CASSFIGYGYTF
.	TRBV9	14	TRBJ2-1	CASSVGGRTNEQFF
.	TRBV7-9	12	TRBJ2-1	CASMQANNEQPF
.	TRBV29-1	10	TRBJ1-1	CSVLTLEAFF
TRBD2	TRBV19	17	TRBJ2-1	CASSASSGSSSYNEQFF
TRBD1	TRBV5-1	16	TRBJ1-5	CASSWGTGKSNQPQHF
.	TRBV7-9	14	TRBJ1-5	CASSPSPDGQPQHF
.	TRBV25-1	16	TRBJ1-6	CASSGARDYYNSPLHF
.	TRBV7-9	14	TRBJ1-6	CASSPIGSGSPLHF
TRBD1	TRBV10-2	14	TRBJ1-1	CASSGDSLNTEAFF